This is a list of T cell receptor beta chains from one sample in a study of blood T cell repertoires in COVID-19. Clones were read by immunoSEQ multiplex PCR, and TCRdb kept only the in-frame ones, dropping some. The sample shows some 140,000 clones, about three quarters of them seen only once. The sequenced sample was peripheral blood. The receptors were sampled from an elderly man with acute or convalescent COVID-19. Both conserved end residues are part of each CDR3. The D gene is left open where the match is weak. Not every row has a clone size; where given, it reads once, few, many or a size class.

length	size	D	V	J	CDR3	DNA
18	-	TRBD2	TRBV4-2	TRBJ2-3	CASSQEGLAGAPTDTQYF	TGTGCCAGCAGCCAAGAAGGGCTAGCGGGGGCCCCAACAGATACGCAGTATTTT
14	many	-	TRBV6-5	TRBJ1-1	CASSYSNPAAEAFF	TGTGCCAGCAGTTACTCGAATCCGGCGGCTGAAGCTTTCTTT
17	-	-	TRBV27	TRBJ1-1	CASIRKTGPLGNTEAFF	TGTGCCAGCATTCGGAAGACAGGCCCCTTAGGGAACACTGAAGCTTTCTTT
17	-	-	TRBV15	TRBJ2-3	CATSGLLSTYLADTQYF	TGTGCCACCAGCGGTTTGCTGTCGACTTATCTGGCAGATACGCAGTATTTT
15	once	TRBD1	TRBV11-2	TRBJ2-1	CASTEQGQGYNEQFF	TGTGCCAGCACCGAGCAGGGACAGGGCTACAATGAGCAGTTCTTC
19	-	TRBD1	TRBV11-2	TRBJ2-2	CASSFPFRTGGGYTGELFF	TGTGCCAGCAGCTTCCCCTTTCGGACAGGGGGGGGTTACACCGGGGAGCTGTTTTTT
16	once	-	TRBV6-6	TRBJ2-5	CASSYSNGPGRETQYF	TGTGCCAGCAGTTACTCGAACGGTCCGGGTCGAGAGACCCAGTACTTC
15	-	-	TRBV19	TRBJ1-2	CASSEDSLRFGGYTF	TGTGCCAGTAGTGAGGACAGCTTGAGGTTCGGCGGCTACACCTTC
14	once	-	TRBV19	TRBJ1-2	CASSIGQGLYGYTF	TGTGCCAGTAGTATCGGCCAGGGTCTCTATGGCTACACCTTC
19	-	TRBD2	TRBV9	TRBJ2-6	CASSVAMGGVFFGANVLTF	TGTGCCAGCAGCGTAGCGATGGGAGGGGTTTTCTTTGGGGCCAACGTCCTGACTTTC
13	few	-	TRBV7-3	TRBJ1-1	CASSSRQDTEAFF	TGTGCCAGCAGCAGCCGACAGGACACTGAAGCTTTCTTT
14	-	-	TRBV18	TRBJ1-2	CASRDKQGTYGYTF	TGTGCCAGCCGTGATAAACAGGGTACCTATGGCTACACCTTC
14	-	-	TRBV7-8	TRBJ1-2	CASSLVGGNYGYTF	TGTGCCAGCAGCTTAGTAGGGGGAAACTATGGCTACACCTTC
14	few	TRBD1	TRBV11-2	TRBJ1-1	CASSYPGQGVWAFF	TGTGCCAGCAGCTATCCGGGACAGGGGGTCTGGGCTTTCTTT
15	-	TRBD2	TRBV6-5	TRBJ2-1	CASSRAAGYYNEQFF	TGTGCCAGCAGTCGCGCAGCGGGGTACTACAATGAGCAGTTCTTC
14	few	-	TRBV30	TRBJ2-3	CARQSTGFSDTQYF	TGTGCCCGCCAGAGTACAGGGTTTAGTGATACGCAGTATTTT
15	-	TRBD1	TRBV6-5	TRBJ1-3	CASTRDRGDGNTIYF	TGTGCCAGCACCCGTGACAGGGGGGACGGAAACACCATATATTTT
14	few	-	TRBV6-5	TRBJ2-2	CASSYLLNTGELFF	TGTGCCAGCAGTTACTTATTGAACACCGGGGAGCTGTTTTTT
14	-	TRBD1	TRBV5-4	TRBJ1-2	CASSLLDRDYGYTF	TGTGCCAGCAGCTTGCTTGACAGGGACTATGGCTACACCTTC
13	-	TRBD1	TRBV6-5	TRBJ1-2	CASSMTGPYGYTF	TGTGCCAGCTCGATGACAGGGCCCTATGGCTACACCTTC
15	few	TRBD2	TRBV5-6	TRBJ2-2	CASSPGLAVTGELFF	TGTGCCAGCAGCCCGGGACTAGCGGTCACCGGGGAGCTGTTTTTT
14	-	-	TRBV5-1	TRBJ2-5	CASSYQGSQETQYF	TGCGCCAGCAGCTATCAGGGTAGCCAAGAGACCCAGTACTTC
15	-	TRBD2	TRBV7-7	TRBJ2-3	CASSPGTSGTDTQYF	TGTGCTAGCAGCCCAGGGACTAGCGGCACAGATACGCAGTATTTT
14	few	TRBD2	TRBV11-1	TRBJ2-1	CASSPTPSAGGQFF	TGTGCCAGCAGCCCAACGCCATCAGCGGGGGGGCAGTTCTTC
15	-	TRBD1	TRBV6-5	TRBJ1-5	CASRPGGWGNQPQHF	TGTGCCAGCCGACCAGGGGGCTGGGGCAATCAGCCCCAGCATTTT
12	-	-	TRBV6-5	TRBJ2-5	CASSFGRETQYF	TGTGCCAGCAGCTTTGGGCGAGAGACCCAGTACTTC
11	-	-	TRBV3-1/TRBV3-2	TRBJ2-5	CASSQRETQYF	TGTGCCAGCAGCCAACGGGAGACCCAGTACTTC
19	-	TRBD1	TRBV2	TRBJ1-6	CASSAGQGLELFYNSPLHF	TGTGCCAGCAGTGCTGGACAGGGATTAGAACTGTTCTATAATTCACCCCTCCACTTT
11	few	TRBD1	TRBV6-1	TRBJ1-1	CASSETGGSFF	TGTGCCAGCAGTGAGACAGGGGGATCTTTCTTT
15	-	TRBD1	TRBV27	TRBJ1-1	CASSLSFDRDTEAFF	TGTGCCAGCAGTTTATCCTTCGACAGGGATACTGAAGCTTTCTTT
16	-	-	TRBV5-4	TRBJ2-1	CASSLARGGLYNEQFF	TGTGCCAGCAGCTTGGCTCGAGGGGGACTATACAATGAGCAGTTCTTC
14	-	-	TRBV7-2	TRBJ1-5	CASSFLGEVQPQHF	TGTGCCAGCAGCTTTCTCGGGGAGGTTCAGCCCCAGCATTTT
18	-	TRBD2	TRBV27	TRBJ2-2	CASSLSLRGADNTGELFF	TGTGCCAGCAGTTTATCGCTGCGGGGGGCCGATAACACCGGGGAGCTGTTTTTT
13	-	-	TRBV11-2	TRBJ2-6	CASSFYGANVLTF	TGTGCCAGCAGCTTTTATGGGGCCAACGTCCTGACTTTC
15	-	-	TRBV6-5	TRBJ1-2	CASSYSKSTPGGYTF	TGTGCCAGCAGTTACTCGAAGAGCACGCCGGGTGGCTACACCTTC
17	-	TRBD1	TRBV7-9	TRBJ2-7	CASSLLGWDRGSDEQYF	TGTGCCAGCAGCTTATTAGGTTGGGACAGGGGGTCCGACGAGCAGTACTTC
16	few	-	TRBV6-2/TRBV6-3	TRBJ2-2	CASSYPPGLRTGELFF	TGTGCCAGCAGTTACCCCCCAGGGTTACGGACCGGGGAGCTGTTTTTT
15	-	-	TRBV3-1/TRBV3-2	TRBJ1-5	CASSQDPRVGQPQHF	TGTGCCAGCAGCCAAGATCCACGGGTGGGTCAGCCCCAGCATTTT
14	few	TRBD1	TRBV2	TRBJ1-5	CASSRGQSNQPQHF	TGTGCCAGCAGTAGGGGACAGAGCAATCAGCCCCAGCATTTT
16	-	TRBD1	TRBV18	TRBJ1-1	CASSPPVGQGALGAFF	TGTGCCAGCTCACCACCGGTCGGACAGGGGGCACTTGGAGCTTTCTTT
17	-	-	TRBV2	TRBJ2-5	CASRSRDSRRRGETQYF	TGTGCCAGCAGGTCCCGGGACTCCAGACGAAGAGGAGAGACCCAGTACTTC
17	-	TRBD1	TRBV30	TRBJ1-1	CAWSVQSRDRGGTEAFF	TGTGCCTGGAGTGTTCAATCCCGGGACAGGGGTGGCACTGAAGCTTTCTTT
14	-	TRBD1	TRBV5-1	TRBJ2-3	CASSLDTGEDTQYF	TGCGCCAGCAGCCTGGATACAGGGGAAGATACGCAGTATTTT
17	-	TRBD1	TRBV5-1	TRBJ1-3	CASSLSWGQAGGNTIYF	TGCGCCAGCAGCTTAAGCTGGGGACAGGCAGGGGGAAACACCATATATTTT
13	-	-	TRBV12-3/TRBV12-4	TRBJ2-7	CASSLTSSGEQYF	TGTGCCAGCAGTTTAACTAGCTCGGGTGAGCAGTACTTC
13	once	-	TRBV27	TRBJ2-1	CASSAPYYNEQFF	TGTGCCAGCAGTGCTCCCTATTACAATGAGCAGTTCTTC
13	-	-	TRBV27	TRBJ2-2	CASSLLNTGELFF	TGTGCCAGCAGTTTACTTAACACCGGGGAGCTGTTTTTT
17	once	-	TRBV27	TRBJ2-3	CASSFASTRALTDTQYF	TGTGCCAGCAGTTTCGCCAGTACTAGGGCCCTCACAGATACGCAGTATTTT
17	-	TRBD1	TRBV23-1	TRBJ1-1	CASSQLPGQVRGTEAFF	TGCGCCAGCAGTCAACTCCCGGGACAGGTAAGAGGCACTGAAGCTTTCTTT
16	-	TRBD1	TRBV7-2	TRBJ1-5	CASSLFAGTENQPQHF	TGTGCCAGCAGCTTATTCGCGGGGACAGAGAATCAGCCCCAGCATTTT
13	once	-	TRBV12-3/TRBV12-4	TRBJ2-1	CASSLGGYNEQFF	TGTGCCAGCAGTTTGGGGGGATACAATGAGCAGTTCTTC
17	-	TRBD2	TRBV11-3	TRBJ2-7	CASSLASGLAGRYEQYF	TGTGCCAGCAGCTTAGCGTCGGGACTAGCGGGGAGGTACGAGCAGTACTTC
15	-	TRBD1	TRBV29-1	TRBJ2-3	CSVWGGQGLTDTQYF	TGCAGCGTTTGGGGGGGACAGGGCCTCACAGATACGCAGTATTTT
16	-	TRBD2	TRBV2	TRBJ2-1	CASRALAGGTGNEQFF	TGTGCCAGCAGAGCCTTAGCGGGGGGCACAGGCAATGAGCAGTTCTTC
11	-	-	TRBV15	TRBJ1-1	CATSAQTEAFF	TGTGCCACCAGCGCCCAGACTGAAGCTTTCTTT